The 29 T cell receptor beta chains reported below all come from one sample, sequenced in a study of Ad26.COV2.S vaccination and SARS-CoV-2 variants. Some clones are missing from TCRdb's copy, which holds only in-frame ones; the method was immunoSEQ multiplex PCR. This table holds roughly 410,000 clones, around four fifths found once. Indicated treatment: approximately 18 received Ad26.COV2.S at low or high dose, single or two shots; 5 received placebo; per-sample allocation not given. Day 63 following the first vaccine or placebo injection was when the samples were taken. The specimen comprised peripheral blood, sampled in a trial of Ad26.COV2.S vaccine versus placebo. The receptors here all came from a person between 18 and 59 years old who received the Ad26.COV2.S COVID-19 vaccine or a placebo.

In DNA form, the CDR3 reads TGTGCCAGTAGTATAGCCGGGACAGGGGCTGAAGCTTTCTTT. It codes for CASSIAGTGAEAFF. The chain recombines TRBV19 with TRBJ1-1; 10 bases agree with TRBD1. Trimming took 1 base from V and 6 from J; bases not matched to a gene: 2. The germline CDR1 and CDR2 sequences are LNHDA and SQIVND (reference sequence). The CDR3 contains 14 residues.

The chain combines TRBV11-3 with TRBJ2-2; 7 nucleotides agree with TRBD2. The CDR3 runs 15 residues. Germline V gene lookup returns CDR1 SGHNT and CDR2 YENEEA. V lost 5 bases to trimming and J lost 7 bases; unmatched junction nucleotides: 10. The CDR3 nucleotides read TGTGCCAGCAGCCGGGGAGGGCCTTATAACGGGGAGCTGTTTTTT. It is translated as CASSRGGPYNGELFF. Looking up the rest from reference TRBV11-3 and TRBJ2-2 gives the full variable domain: EAGVVQSPRYKIIEKKQPVAFWCNPISGHNTLYWYLQNLGQGPELLIRYENEEAVDDSQLPKDRFSAERLKGVDSTLKIQPAELGDSAVYLCASSRGGPYNGELFFGEGSRLTVL.

The CDR3 reads CASTIFGTEAFF. As DNA, the CDR3 is TGTGCCAGCACCATATTTGGCACTGAAGCTTTCTTT. The gene calls are TRBV5-6 and TRBJ1-1; D remains unclear. The V end lost 6 bases, the J end lost 4 bases, and 10 bases lay between the germline ends. In germline, CDR1 is SGHDT, CDR2 YYEEEE. The CDR3 has 12 amino acids.

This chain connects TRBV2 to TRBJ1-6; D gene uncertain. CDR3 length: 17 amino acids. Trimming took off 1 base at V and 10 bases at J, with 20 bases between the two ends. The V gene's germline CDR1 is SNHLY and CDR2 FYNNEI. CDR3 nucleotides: TGTGCCAGCAGTGAAGGGGTCAGCTTGGAGGAGTGGTCACCCCTCCACTTT. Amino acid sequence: CASSEGVSLEEWSPLHF.

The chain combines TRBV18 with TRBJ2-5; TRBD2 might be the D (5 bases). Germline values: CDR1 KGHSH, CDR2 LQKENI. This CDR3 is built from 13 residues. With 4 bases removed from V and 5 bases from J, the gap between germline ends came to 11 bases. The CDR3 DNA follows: TGTGCCAGCTCACAGGGAGTCCACGAGACCCAGTACTTC. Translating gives CASSQGVHETQYF.

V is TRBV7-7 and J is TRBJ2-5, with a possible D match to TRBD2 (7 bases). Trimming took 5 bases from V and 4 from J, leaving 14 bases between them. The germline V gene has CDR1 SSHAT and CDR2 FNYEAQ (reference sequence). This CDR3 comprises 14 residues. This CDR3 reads CASSRGGGGETQYF. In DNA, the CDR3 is TGTGCCAGCAGCCGTGGGGGGGGCGGAGAGACCCAGTACTTC.

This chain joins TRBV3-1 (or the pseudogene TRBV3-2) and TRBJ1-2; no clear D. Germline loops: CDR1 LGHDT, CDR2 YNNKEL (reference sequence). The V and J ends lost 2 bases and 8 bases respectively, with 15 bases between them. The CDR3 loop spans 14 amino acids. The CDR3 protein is CASSQIDPTSGYTF. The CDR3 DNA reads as TGTGCCAGCAGCCAAATCGACCCTACATCCGGCTACACCTTC.

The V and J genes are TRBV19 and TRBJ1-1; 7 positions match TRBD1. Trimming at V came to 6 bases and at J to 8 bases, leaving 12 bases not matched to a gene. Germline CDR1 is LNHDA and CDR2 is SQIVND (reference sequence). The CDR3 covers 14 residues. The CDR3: CASRSFLSGGEAFF. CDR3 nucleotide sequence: TGTGCCAGTAGGAGTTTCTTGTCAGGGGGAGAAGCTTTCTTT.

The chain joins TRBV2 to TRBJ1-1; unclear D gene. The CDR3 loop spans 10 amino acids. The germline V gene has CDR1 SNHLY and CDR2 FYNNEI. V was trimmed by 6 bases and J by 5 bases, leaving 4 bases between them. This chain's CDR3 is CASRRTEAFF. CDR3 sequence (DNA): TGTGCCAGCAGAAGAACTGAAGCTTTCTTT.

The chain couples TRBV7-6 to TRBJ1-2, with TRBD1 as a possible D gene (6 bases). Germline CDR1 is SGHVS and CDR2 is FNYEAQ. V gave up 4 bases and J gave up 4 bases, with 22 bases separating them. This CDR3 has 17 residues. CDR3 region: CASSWGQGQLKSYGYTF. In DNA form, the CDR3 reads TGTGCCAGCAGCTGGGGTCAGGGGCAGCTGAAAAGCTATGGCTACACCTTC. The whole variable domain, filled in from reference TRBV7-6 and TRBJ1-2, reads GAGVSQSPRYKVTKRGQDVALRCDPISGHVSLYWYRQALGQGPEFLTYFNYEAQQDKSGLPNDRFSAERPEGSISTLTIQRTEQRDSAMYRCASSWGQGQLKSYGYTFGSGTRLTVV.

CDR3 loop: CASSQDRASTDTQYF. CDR3 bases: TGTGCCAGCAGCCAAGACAGGGCTAGCACAGATACGCAGTATTTT. The J gene is TRBJ2-3, the V gene TRBV7-2; 7 bases are shared with TRBD1. CDR1 and CDR2 (germline): SGHTA, FQGNSA. The CDR3 has 15 residues. V shed 5 bases and J 0 bases; nucleotides not matched to a gene: 5.

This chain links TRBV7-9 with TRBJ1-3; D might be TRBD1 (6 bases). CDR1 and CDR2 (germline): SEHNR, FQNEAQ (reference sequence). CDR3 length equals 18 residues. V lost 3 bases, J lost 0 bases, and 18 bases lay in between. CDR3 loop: CASSFVTNRDSSGNTIYF. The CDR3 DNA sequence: TGTGCCAGCAGCTTCGTTACCAACAGGGATAGCTCTGGAAACACCATATATTTT.

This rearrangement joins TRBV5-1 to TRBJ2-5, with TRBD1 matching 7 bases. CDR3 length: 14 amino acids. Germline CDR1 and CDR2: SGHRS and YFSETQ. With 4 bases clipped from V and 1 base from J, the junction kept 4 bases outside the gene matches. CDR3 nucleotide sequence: TGCGCCAGCAGCGGTAACAGGGGCCAAGAGACCCAGTACTTC. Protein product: CASSGNRGQETQYF.

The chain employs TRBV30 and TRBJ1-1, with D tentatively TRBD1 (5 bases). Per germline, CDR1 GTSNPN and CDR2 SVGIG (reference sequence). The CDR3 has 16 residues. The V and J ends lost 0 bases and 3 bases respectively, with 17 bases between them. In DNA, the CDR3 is TGTGCCTGGAGTGTAGGGGTAATCAAAACGGACACTGAAGCTTTCTTT. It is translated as CAWSVGVIKTDTEAFF.

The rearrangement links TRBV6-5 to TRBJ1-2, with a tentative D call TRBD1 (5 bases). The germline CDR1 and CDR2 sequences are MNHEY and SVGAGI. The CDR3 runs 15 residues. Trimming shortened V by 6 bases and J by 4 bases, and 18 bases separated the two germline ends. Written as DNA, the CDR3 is TGTGCCAGCAGACACGGGACGGATGATTTCTATGGCTACACCTTC. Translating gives CASRHGTDDFYGYTF.

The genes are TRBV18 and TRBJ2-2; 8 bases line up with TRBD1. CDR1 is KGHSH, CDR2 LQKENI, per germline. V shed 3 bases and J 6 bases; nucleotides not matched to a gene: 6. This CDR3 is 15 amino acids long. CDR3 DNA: TGTGCCAGCTCACCTATGGACAGGGCTCCCGGGGAGCTGTTTTTT. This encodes CASSPMDRAPGELFF.

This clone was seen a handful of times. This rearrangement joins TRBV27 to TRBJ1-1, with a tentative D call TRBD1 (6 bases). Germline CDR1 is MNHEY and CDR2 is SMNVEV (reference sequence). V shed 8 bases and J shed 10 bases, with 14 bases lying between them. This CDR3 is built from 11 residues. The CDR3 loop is CASYRASIAFF. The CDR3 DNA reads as TGTGCCAGCTACAGGGCCTCAATAGCTTTCTTT.

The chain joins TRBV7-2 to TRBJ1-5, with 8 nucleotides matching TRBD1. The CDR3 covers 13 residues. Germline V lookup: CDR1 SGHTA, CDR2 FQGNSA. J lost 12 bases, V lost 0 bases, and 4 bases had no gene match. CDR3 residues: CASSLAATGGQHF. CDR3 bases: TGTGCCAGCAGCTTAGCGGCTACAGGGGGCCAGCATTTT.

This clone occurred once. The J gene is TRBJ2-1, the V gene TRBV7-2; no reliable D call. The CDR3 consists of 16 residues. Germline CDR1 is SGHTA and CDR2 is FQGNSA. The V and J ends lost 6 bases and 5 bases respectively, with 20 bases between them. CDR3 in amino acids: CASSKPDVFGHNEQFF. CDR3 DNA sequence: TGTGCCAGCAGTAAACCGGACGTCTTTGGCCACAATGAGCAGTTCTTC.

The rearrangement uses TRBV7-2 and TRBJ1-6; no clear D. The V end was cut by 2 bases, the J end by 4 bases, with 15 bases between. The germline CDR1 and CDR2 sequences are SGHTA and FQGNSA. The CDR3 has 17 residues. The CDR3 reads CASSLTPGGSYNSPLHF. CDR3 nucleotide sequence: TGTGCCAGCAGCTTAACGCCGGGCGGGTCATATAATTCACCCCTCCACTTT.

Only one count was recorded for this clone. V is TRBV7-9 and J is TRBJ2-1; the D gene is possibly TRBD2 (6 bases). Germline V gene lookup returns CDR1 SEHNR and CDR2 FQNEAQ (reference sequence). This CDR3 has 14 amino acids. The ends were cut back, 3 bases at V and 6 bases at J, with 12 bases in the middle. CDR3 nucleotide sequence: TGTGCCAGCAGCTTTCTAAGGACTACCAATGAGCAGTTCTTC. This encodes CASSFLRTTNEQFF.

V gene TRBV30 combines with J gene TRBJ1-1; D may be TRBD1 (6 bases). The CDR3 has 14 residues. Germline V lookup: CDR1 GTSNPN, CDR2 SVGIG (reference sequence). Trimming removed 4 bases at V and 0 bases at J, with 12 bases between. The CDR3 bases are TGTGCCTGGAATCACCGGACAGTGAACACTGAAGCTTTCTTT. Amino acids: CAWNHRTVNTEAFF. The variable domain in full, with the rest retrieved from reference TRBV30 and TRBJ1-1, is SQTIHQWPATLVQPVGSPLSLECTVEGTSNPNLYWYRQAAGRGLQLLFYSVGIGQISSEVPQNLSASRPQDRQFILSSKKLLLSDSGFYLCAWNHRTVNTEAFFGQGTRLTVV.

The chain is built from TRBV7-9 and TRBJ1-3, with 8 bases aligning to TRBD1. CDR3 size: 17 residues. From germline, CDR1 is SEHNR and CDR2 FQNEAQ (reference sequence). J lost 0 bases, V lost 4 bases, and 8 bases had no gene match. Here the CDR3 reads CASSSGRTGSSGNTIYF. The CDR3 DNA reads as TGTGCCAGCAGCTCCGGCAGGACAGGGAGCTCTGGAAACACCATATATTTT.

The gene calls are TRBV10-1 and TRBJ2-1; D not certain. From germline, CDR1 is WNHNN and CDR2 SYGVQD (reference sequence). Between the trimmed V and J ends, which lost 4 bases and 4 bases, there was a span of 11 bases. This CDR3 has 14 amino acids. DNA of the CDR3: TGCGCCAGCAGTGGACCCCCGTTATACAATGAGCAGTTCTTC. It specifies CASSGPPLYNEQFF.

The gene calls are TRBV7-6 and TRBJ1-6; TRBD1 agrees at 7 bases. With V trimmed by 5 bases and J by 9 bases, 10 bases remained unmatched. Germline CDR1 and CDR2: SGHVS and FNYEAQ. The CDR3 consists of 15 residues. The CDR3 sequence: CASSPRGGLGSPLHF. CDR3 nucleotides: TGTGCCAGCAGCCCCAGAGGGGGCTTGGGTTCACCCCTCCACTTT.

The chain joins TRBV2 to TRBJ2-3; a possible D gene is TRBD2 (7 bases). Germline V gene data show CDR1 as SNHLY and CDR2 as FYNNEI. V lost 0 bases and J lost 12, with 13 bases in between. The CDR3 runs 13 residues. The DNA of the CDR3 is TGTGCCAGCAGTGAAGCTGGGGGGGCTTTCCAGTATTTT. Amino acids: CASSEAGGAFQYF.

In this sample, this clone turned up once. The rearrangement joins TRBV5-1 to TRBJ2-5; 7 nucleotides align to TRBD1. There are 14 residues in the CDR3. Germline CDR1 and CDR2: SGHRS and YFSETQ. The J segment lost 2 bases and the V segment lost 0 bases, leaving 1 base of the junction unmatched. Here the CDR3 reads CASSLGGQQETQYF. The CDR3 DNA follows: TGCGCCAGCAGCTTGGGGGGACAGCAAGAGACCCAGTACTTC.

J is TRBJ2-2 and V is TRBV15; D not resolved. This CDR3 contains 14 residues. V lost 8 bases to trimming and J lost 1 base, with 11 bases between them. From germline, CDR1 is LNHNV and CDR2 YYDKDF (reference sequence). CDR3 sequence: CATSEAGNTGELFF. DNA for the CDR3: TGTGCCACCTCCGAGGCAGGGAACACCGGGGAGCTGTTTTTT.

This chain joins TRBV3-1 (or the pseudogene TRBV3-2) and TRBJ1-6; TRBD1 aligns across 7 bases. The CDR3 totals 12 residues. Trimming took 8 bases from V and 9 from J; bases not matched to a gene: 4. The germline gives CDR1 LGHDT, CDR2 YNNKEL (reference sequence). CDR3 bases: TGTGCCAGCCGGGACAGTGTTTCACCCCTCCACTTT. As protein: CASRDSVSPLHF.